A single sample gave rise to the 31 T cell receptor beta chains below, sequenced in a study of blood T cell repertoires in COVID-19. TCRdb's table, derived via immunoSEQ multiplex PCR, lists solely in-frame clones and lacks some. The sample has about 63,000 clones, more than 85% seen once; the top ten hold around 4.3%. The sequencing input was peripheral blood. The receptors stem from a man over 45 with active COVID-19.

The chain joins TRBV7-3 to TRBJ2-2; D remains ambiguous. With 5 bases removed from V and 6 bases from J, the gap between germline ends came to 10 bases. This CDR3 has 13 residues. Germline V gene sequence: CDR1 SGHTA, CDR2 FQGTGA. For the CDR3, the DNA is TGTGCCAGCAGCCTAGACCCACCCGGGGAGCTGTTTTTT. It translates to CASSLDPPGELFF.

The chain links TRBV10-3 to TRBJ2-1; perhaps TRBD2 as D (6 bases). The germline gives CDR1 ENHRY, CDR2 SYGVKD. The CDR3 has 13 residues. V lost 11 bases, J lost 2 bases, and 13 bases lay in between. In DNA form, the CDR3 reads TGTGCCGGGGGGAGCGAACCCTACAATGAGCAGTTCTTC. Amino acids: CAGGSEPYNEQFF.

The chain uses TRBV19 and TRBJ2-3; 9 nucleotides align to TRBD2. Trimming at V came to 4 bases and at J to 4 bases, leaving 6 bases not matched to a gene. This CDR3 has 15 residues. Per germline, CDR1 LNHDA and CDR2 SQIVND (reference sequence). The chain's CDR3 is CASSTAGGRADTQYF. In DNA form, the CDR3 reads TGTGCCAGTAGTACAGCGGGGGGACGAGCAGATACGCAGTATTTT.

The chain combines TRBV2 with TRBJ2-1; 9 bases match TRBD2. Losses at the gene ends were 7 bases for V and 8 bases for J; bases not matched to a gene: 15. This CDR3 region has 16 residues. The germline gives CDR1 SNHLY, CDR2 FYNNEI. For the CDR3, the DNA is TGTGCCAGCATGAAACTGCGGGCGGGGGGGCCGCATGAGCAGTTCTTC. Its protein product is CASMKLRAGGPHEQFF.

The chain has TRBV3-1 (or the pseudogene TRBV3-2) and TRBJ2-1; possibly TRBD2 for D (5 bases). V was shortened by 0 bases and J by 0 bases, with 9 bases between the two germline ends. The V gene's germline CDR1 is LGHDT and CDR2 YNNKEL (reference sequence). The CDR3 is 16 amino acids. The chain's CDR3 is CASSQDTGSSYNEQFF. CDR3 DNA sequence: TGTGCCAGCAGCCAAGATACGGGGAGCTCCTACAATGAGCAGTTCTTC.

The chain is built from TRBV27 and TRBJ2-1; 8 positions agree with TRBD2. J lost 9 bases, V lost 5 bases, and 15 bases had no gene match. Looked up from germline, CDR1 is MNHEY and CDR2 is SMNVEV (reference sequence). The CDR3 spans 16 residues. This CDR3 is CASSPSGGLARIEQFF. The CDR3 bases are TGTGCCAGCAGTCCCTCGGGAGGACTAGCTAGGATTGAGCAGTTCTTC.

This chain connects TRBV6-5 to TRBJ1-5; a possible D gene is TRBD1 (5 bases). Trimming took 6 bases from V and 0 from J, leaving 12 bases between them. CDR1 MNHEY and CDR2 SVGAGI come from the germline V gene. The CDR3 runs 15 residues. The DNA of the CDR3 is TGTGCCAGCAGGGACAATTCAAATAGCAATCAGCCCCAGCATTTT. Protein product: CASRDNSNSNQPQHF.

The chain combines TRBV10-2 with TRBJ1-6; 9 positions agree with TRBD1. In germline, CDR1 is WSHSY, CDR2 SAAADI. J gave up 10 bases and V 3 bases, and 7 bases lay outside the gene matches. This CDR3 is built from 15 residues. The CDR3 spells CASSEVGQGLSPLHF. For the CDR3, the DNA is TGCGCCAGCAGTGAAGTGGGACAGGGCCTATCACCCCTCCACTTT.

This clone was detected only once. The J gene is TRBJ1-2, the V gene TRBV27; 7 bases are shared with TRBD1. J lost 5 bases, V lost 8 bases, and 8 bases had no gene match. CDR3 size: 13 residues. The germline V gene encodes CDR1 MNHEY and CDR2 SMNVEV (reference sequence). The CDR3 DNA reads TGTGCCAGCCAAAACAGGGGCGGATATGGCTACACCTTC. As protein: CASQNRGGYGYTF.

The V call is TRBV28, the J call TRBJ2-5; possibly TRBD1 for D (5 bases). CDR1 and CDR2 (germline): MDHEN, SYDVKM. The germline V and J ends were trimmed by 7 bases and 4 bases, with 19 bases remaining between them. This CDR3 comprises 15 residues. The CDR3 spells CASKGQVNLGETQYF. The CDR3 nucleotides are TGTGCCAGCAAAGGACAAGTCAACCTGGGAGAGACCCAGTACTTC.

The chain recombines TRBV4-1 with TRBJ1-6, with a possible D match to TRBD1 (5 bases). Trimming cost V 4 bases and J 8 bases, with 12 bases left between them. This CDR3 contains 14 residues. Per germline, CDR1 MGHRA and CDR2 YSYEKL. The CDR3 sequence: CASSLETRDSPLHF. DNA of the CDR3: TGCGCCAGCAGCCTAGAAACCAGGGATTCACCCCTCCACTTT.

The chain links TRBV9 to TRBJ1-2; D is unclear. The V gene lost 3 bases and the J gene lost 2 bases, with 17 bases spanning the gap. This CDR3 is built from 16 residues. Germline V gene sequence: CDR1 SGDLS, CDR2 YYNGEE. The CDR3: CASSAGGQMSNYGYTF. The DNA of the CDR3 is TGTGCCAGCAGCGCTGGTGGGCAGATGTCGAACTATGGCTACACCTTC. The whole variable domain, remainder taken from reference TRBV9 and TRBJ1-2, is DSGVTQTPKHLITATGQRVTLRCSPRSGDLSVYWYQQSLDQGLQFLIQYYNGEERAKGNILERFSAQQFPDLHSELNLSSLELGDSALYFCASSAGGQMSNYGYTFGSGTRLTVV.

This chain links TRBV6-5 with TRBJ1-3, with 10 bases aligning to TRBD1. CDR1 is MNHEY and CDR2 is SVGAGI in the germline V gene. With 8 bases clipped from V and 2 bases from J, the junction kept 3 bases outside the gene matches. CDR3 size: 14 residues. CDR3 region: CASAGTGAGNTIYF. The CDR3 DNA reads as TGTGCCAGCGCTGGGACAGGGGCTGGAAACACCATATATTTT.

The chain combines TRBV5-1 with TRBJ1-2; D unresolved. Germline V gene data show CDR1 as SGHRS and CDR2 as YFSETQ. The CDR3 sequence is 12 residues long. The V end was cut by 4 bases, the J end by 3 bases, with 7 bases between. CDR3 loop: CASSPPDYGYTF. The CDR3 nucleotides are TGCGCCAGCAGCCCGCCGGACTATGGCTACACCTTC.

The chain carries TRBV7-2 and TRBJ2-6; 7 bases are shared with TRBD1. CDR3 length equals 16 residues. Germline values: CDR1 SGHTA, CDR2 FQGNSA. The trim removed 5 bases at V and 2 bases at J, leaving 6 bases unmatched. CDR3 sequence reads: CASSALTGAGANVLTF. The CDR3 bases are TGTGCCAGCAGCGCACTTACAGGGGCTGGGGCCAACGTCCTGACTTTC. The full variable domain, its missing parts supplied by reference TRBV7-2 and TRBJ2-6, is GAGVSQSPSNKVTEKGKDVELRCDPISGHTALYWYRQSLGQGLEFLIYFQGNSAPDKSGLPSDRFSAERTGGSVSTLTIQRTQQEDSAVYLCASSALTGAGANVLTFGAGSRLTVL.

This chain joins TRBV5-1 and TRBJ2-1, with D uncertain. V lost 4 bases to trimming and J lost 0 bases, with 8 bases between them. CDR1 SGHRS and CDR2 YFSETQ come from the germline V gene. There are 14 residues in the CDR3. In DNA, the CDR3 is TGCGCCAGCAGCCCGGAGCCCTCCTACAATGAGCAGTTCTTC. As protein: CASSPEPSYNEQFF.

The chain links TRBV10-2 to TRBJ2-1, with 9 bases aligning to TRBD1. The CDR3 is 14 residues long. CDR1 is WSHSY and CDR2 is SAAADI in the germline V gene. V lost 6 bases and J lost 12; bases outside the gene matches: 12. The CDR3 loop reads CASSGTGNPPGQFF. The CDR3 nucleotides are TGCGCCAGCAGCGGGACAGGGAACCCCCCTGGGCAGTTCTTC.

The CDR3, as DNA: TGTGCCAGCAGCCCAAACCCATCAGGCTATACTGAAGCTTTCTTT. Protein sequence: CASSPNPSGYTEAFF. The chain links TRBV7-8 to TRBJ1-1; the D is unclear. V shed 5 bases and J shed 5 bases, with 18 bases lying between them. CDR3 length equals 15 residues. The germline V gene encodes CDR1 SGHVS and CDR2 FQNEAQ.

V and J are TRBV7-8 and TRBJ2-1; TRBD1 matches 7 bases. CDR1 and CDR2 from the germline V gene are SGHVS and FQNEAQ. The V and J ends lost 0 bases and 9 bases, in that order; junction bases with no gene match: 11. The CDR3 has 16 residues. CDR3 sequence (DNA): TGTGCCAGCAGCTTAGCCAAGACAGGGCTTGCGGCTGAGCAGTTCTTC. Translation gives CASSLAKTGLAAEQFF.

This clone was detected once. This chain uses TRBV10-3 with TRBJ2-2; 12 nucleotides align to TRBD2. CDR1 is ENHRY and CDR2 is SYGVKD in the germline V gene. CDR3 length equals 15 residues. V trimming: 6 bases; J trimming: 6 bases; junction bases outside the gene matches: 5. CDR3 protein: CAISPSGRVSGELFF. The CDR3 DNA reads as TGTGCCATCAGCCCTAGCGGGAGGGTTTCCGGGGAGCTGTTTTTT.

This chain uses TRBV2 with TRBJ2-3; 13 bases agree with TRBD2. Germline CDR1 is SNHLY and CDR2 is FYNNEI. J was trimmed by 6 bases and V by 7 bases; bases with no gene match: 7. The CDR3 covers 15 residues. CDR3 sequence (DNA): TGTGCCAGCAACCGACTAGCGGGGGGCCAGGATACGCAGTATTTT. This codes for CASNRLAGGQDTQYF.

CDR3 in DNA: TGTGCCAGCAGCCTATTAAAAGAGACCCAGTACTTC. It is translated as CASSLLKETQYF. The J gene is TRBJ2-5, the V gene TRBV5-4; no clear D. Germline lookup yields CDR1 SGHNT and CDR2 YYREEE (reference sequence). The CDR3 is 12 residues long. Between the trimmed V and J ends, which lost 4 bases and 3 bases, there was a span of 7 bases. Full variable domain (remainder filled in from reference TRBV5-4 and TRBJ2-5): ETGVTQSPTHLIKTRGQQVTLRCSSQSGHNTVSWYQQALGQGPQFIFQYYREEENGRGNFPPRFSGLQFPNYSSELNVNALELDDSALYLCASSLLKETQYFGPGTRLLVL.

The J gene is TRBJ1-5, the V gene TRBV7-9, with D unclear. With 1 base removed from V and 0 bases from J, the gap between germline ends came to 7 bases. CDR1 is SEHNR, CDR2 FQNEAQ, per germline (reference sequence). The CDR3 totals 15 residues. CDR3 in amino acids: CASSLGSNSNQPQHF. For the CDR3, the DNA is TGTGCCAGCAGCTTAGGGTCTAATAGCAATCAGCCCCAGCATTTT.

Notes on this clone: Other DNA sequences in this specimen translate into the identical CDR3. V is TRBV28 and J is TRBJ2-2, with D perhaps matching TRBD1 (6 bases). This CDR3 region has 14 residues. V lost 4 bases and J lost 3, with 9 bases in between. From germline, CDR1 is MDHEN and CDR2 SYDVKM. CDR3 in amino acids: CASSSPGDTGELFF. DNA of the CDR3: TGTGCCAGCAGTTCGCCAGGGGACACCGGGGAGCTGTTTTTT.

The CDR3 bases are TGTGCCAGCAGCTTATTGACTAGCGGGAGCACAGATACGCAGTATTTT. Its protein product is CASSLLTSGSTDTQYF. The V and J genes are TRBV7-6 and TRBJ2-3, with 10 bases lining up with TRBD2. The CDR3 sequence is 16 residues long. Unmatched junction bases numbered 2, after V lost 2 bases and J lost 0 bases. Looked up from germline, CDR1 is SGHVS and CDR2 is FNYEAQ.

The chain recombines TRBV6-5 with TRBJ2-5; the D gene is possibly TRBD1 (5 bases). This CDR3 spans 13 amino acids. The germline V and J ends were trimmed by 7 bases and 3 bases, with 12 bases remaining between them. CDR1 and CDR2 (germline): MNHEY, SVGAGI. CDR3 loop: CASNNRPEETQYF. Here the CDR3 DNA reads TGTGCCAGCAATAACAGGCCAGAAGAGACCCAGTACTTC.

The chain recombines TRBV6-5 with TRBJ1-1, with D possibly TRBD1 on 5 matching bases. V dropped 0 bases and J dropped 4 bases, with 9 bases sitting between them. The CDR3 has 14 amino acids. From germline, CDR1 is MNHEY and CDR2 SVGAGI. DNA for the CDR3: TGTGCCAGCAGTTACTCGCCCGGGGGCACTGAAGCTTTCTTT. Translation gives CASSYSPGGTEAFF.

The rearrangement links TRBV15 to TRBJ1-2, with D possibly matching TRBD1 (5 bases). V was pared by 5 bases and J by 7 bases, with 20 bases between. Germline V gives CDR1 LNHNV, CDR2 YYDKDF (reference sequence). This CDR3 contains 15 residues. Here the CDR3 reads CATSSGMGPAGGYTF. The CDR3 nucleotides read TGTGCCACCAGCTCTGGCATGGGGCCCGCCGGTGGCTACACCTTC.

The gene calls are TRBV28 and TRBJ2-1; possible D gene TRBD2, 6 bases. The germline V gene encodes CDR1 MDHEN and CDR2 SYDVKM. This CDR3 region has 17 residues. V was shortened by 6 bases and J by 5 bases, with 23 bases between the two germline ends. DNA for the CDR3: TGTGCCAGCAGCAGTTGGGCCGGGACTCCGGCTAACAATGAGCAGTTCTTC. Translating gives CASSSWAGTPANNEQFF.

This rearrangement joins TRBV7-8 to TRBJ1-1, with a weak D call TRBD1 (5 bases). Germline V gene data show CDR1 as SGHVS and CDR2 as FQNEAQ. The CDR3 totals 14 residues. Trimming pared 3 bases from V and 1 base from J, leaving 9 bases between. CDR3 in amino acids: CASSLEGRNTEAFF. The DNA for the CDR3 is TGTGCCAGCAGCTTGGAGGGGCGGAACACTGAAGCTTTCTTT. Variable domain in full (rest from reference TRBV7-8 and TRBJ1-1): GAGVSQSPRYKVAKRGQDVALRCDPISGHVSLFWYQQALGQGPEFLTYFQNEAQLDKSGLPSDRFFAERPEGSVSTLKIQRTQQEDSAVYLCASSLEGRNTEAFFGQGTRLTVV.

V and J are TRBV6-5 and TRBJ2-3; D ambiguous. The CDR3 is made up of 14 amino acids. Deletions cut 3 bases from V and 0 bases from J, with 7 bases between. Germline CDR1 and CDR2: MNHEY and SVGAGI. The CDR3 DNA is TGTGCCAGCAGTTATGTATCTAGCACAGATACGCAGTATTTT. It yields the protein CASSYVSSTDTQYF.